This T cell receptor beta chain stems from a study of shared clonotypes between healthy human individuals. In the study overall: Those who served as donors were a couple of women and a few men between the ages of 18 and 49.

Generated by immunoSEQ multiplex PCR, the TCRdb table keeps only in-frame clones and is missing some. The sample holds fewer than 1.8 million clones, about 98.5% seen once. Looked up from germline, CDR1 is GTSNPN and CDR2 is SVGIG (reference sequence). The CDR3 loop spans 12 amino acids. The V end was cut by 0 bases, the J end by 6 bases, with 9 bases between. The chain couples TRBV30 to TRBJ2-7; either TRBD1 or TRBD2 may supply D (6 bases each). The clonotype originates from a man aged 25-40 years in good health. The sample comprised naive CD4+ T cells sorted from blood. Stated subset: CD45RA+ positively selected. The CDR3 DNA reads TGTGCCTGGAGTGTAAGGGGGGCCGAGCAGTACTTC. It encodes CAWSVRGAEQYF.